This T cell receptor (beta chain) was identified during a study of blood T cell repertoires in COVID-19. Study-wide background: Italy, Spain and the United States were the sources of the convalescent and acute COVID-19 samples. T cells, B-cell-depleted T cells, or PBMCs supplied cDNA or gDNA.

Produced via immunoSEQ multiplex PCR; TCRdb's table is partial and in-frame only. The data show tens of thousands of clones, 82% seen once. CDR1 and CDR2 from the germline V gene are SQVTM and ANQGSEA. V gave up 0 bases and J gave up 2 bases, with 7 bases separating them. CDR3 length equals 13 residues. This TCR was recovered from a human donor with acute or convalescent COVID-19. The donor label of this sample is uncertain. Sequencing used peripheral blood. The chain employs TRBV29-1 and TRBJ1-2; no definite D call. The CDR3 region has the DNA TGCAGCGTTGAAGACAGTTTCAACTATGGCTACACCTTC. Translated: CSVEDSFNYGYTF.